This is a list of T cell receptor beta chains from one sample in a study of T cell responses to AZD1222 COVID-19 vaccine. This table comes from immunoSEQ multiplex PCR, and its TCRdb copy is limited to in-frame clones, with some not included. This table holds 160,000 or so clones, approximately 87% found once. The input for sequencing was peripheral blood, taken 28 days after the second AZD1222 dose. These receptors were collected from an adult who received the AZD1222 COVID-19 vaccine. Both conserved end residues are part of each CDR3. The D gene is left open where the match is weak. Not every row has a clone size; where given, it reads once, few, many or a size class.

v_gene	j_gene	abundance	d_gene	CDR3nt	CDR3aa
TRBV11-2	TRBJ2-1	.	TRBD2	TGTGCCAGCAGCCGCGGGGCTAGCGGAGGGAATGAGCAGTTCTTC	CASSRGASGGNEQFF
TRBV6-4	TRBJ2-5	.	.	TGTGCCAGCAGTGACTCGCATCGGGGATTACAAGAGACCCAGTACTTC	CASSDSHRGLQETQYF
TRBV19	TRBJ2-4	once	.	TGTGCCACCAGGGTGGTAGTGGTCAAAAACATTCAGTACTTC	CATRVVVVKNIQYF
TRBV20-1	TRBJ2-3	.	TRBD1	TGCAGTGCTAGTGACAGGGGGCAGCTGGATACGCAGTATTTT	CSASDRGQLDTQYF
TRBV2	TRBJ1-5	.	.	TGTGCCAGCAGCTTAGGGAGAGTTGGCAATCAGCCCCAGCATTTT	CASSLGRVGNQPQHF
TRBV7-8	TRBJ2-7	.	.	TGTGCCAGCAGCTTAAGCAGGGAAGTCAAGCAGTACTTC	CASSLSREVKQYF
TRBV15	TRBJ2-2	.	.	TGTGCCACCAGCAGAGATCTACCGGCAGCGAACACCGGGGAGCTGTTTTTT	CATSRDLPAANTGELFF
TRBV27	TRBJ1-5	.	TRBD1	TGTGCCAGCAGTCCCCGTGAGGGGGCGCTTAGTAAGCCCCAGCATTTT	CASSPREGALSKPQHF
TRBV7-2	TRBJ2-1	few	.	TGTGCCAGCACCCCGGCGGGACATGGCCGGGGGAATGAGCAGTTCTTC	CASTPAGHGRGNEQFF
TRBV19	TRBJ1-2	once	.	TGTGCCAGTAGTTACAGTATTCCCTATGGCTACACCTTC	CASSYSIPYGYTF
TRBV7-2	TRBJ1-2	.	TRBD1	TGTGCCAGCAGCCTAGGCAGGGGGCTAGAAGGCTACACCTTC	CASSLGRGLEGYTF
TRBV5-5	TRBJ1-6	.	TRBD1	TGTGCCAGCAGCACACAGGGGGCAAGTAATTCACCCCTCCACTTT	CASSTQGASNSPLHF
TRBV19	TRBJ2-7	.	TRBD2	TGTGCCAGTAGTATCCTAGCGGGATACGAGCAGTACTTC	CASSILAGYEQYF
TRBV15	TRBJ2-3	.	TRBD1	TGTGCCACCAGCAGTCGGACAGGGGGGGGCACAGATACGCAGTATTTT	CATSSRTGGGTDTQYF
TRBV9	TRBJ2-1	.	.	TGTGCCAGCAGCGTGGGGCAGGGAAGCAATGAGCAGTTCTTC	CASSVGQGSNEQFF
TRBV18	TRBJ1-1	.	TRBD1	TGTGCCAGCTCACTAGGAATCAGGGGGCAACACACTGAAGCTTTCTTT	CASSLGIRGQHTEAFF
TRBV5-1	TRBJ2-5	once	TRBD2	TGCGCCAGCACACCCCCGGGACTAGGACAAGAGACCCAGTACTTC	CASTPPGLGQETQYF
TRBV14	TRBJ2-1	few	.	TGTGCCAGCAGCCGATTAGGACCGGGGGAGCAGTTCTTC	CASSRLGPGEQFF
TRBV12-3/TRBV12-4	TRBJ1-1	few	.	TGTGCCAGCAATACAGGGTTCACTGAAGCTTTCTTT	CASNTGFTEAFF
TRBV3-1/TRBV3-2	TRBJ2-7	.	.	TGTGCCAGCAGCCAGGCCTGCAGGGTACCCTACGAGCAGTACTTC	CASSQACRVPYEQYF
TRBV7-8	TRBJ1-5	.	.	TGTGCCAGCAGCCCCCGGAGGGACGGATACAATCAGCCCCAGCATTTT	CASSPRRDGYNQPQHF
TRBV5-1	TRBJ2-5	.	TRBD2	TGCGCCAGCAGCAAGGGACTAGCCAGAGAGACCCAGTACTTC	CASSKGLARETQYF
TRBV2	TRBJ2-5	.	TRBD2	TGTGCCAGCAGTCCGGGACTAGCGGGAGCGGGGACCCAGTACTTC	CASSPGLAGAGTQYF
TRBV4-2	TRBJ2-1	.	TRBD1	TGTGCCAGCAGCCAAGATAAAGGGGGCGCTTACAATGAGCAGTTCTTC	CASSQDKGGAYNEQFF
TRBV14	TRBJ2-7	.	TRBD2	TGTGCCAGCAGCCATGGGACTAGCGGGAGGAGTCCCGAGCAGTACTTC	CASSHGTSGRSPEQYF
TRBV9	TRBJ2-1	.	.	TGTGCCAGCAGCGTATTCGGGAGCTACAATGAGCAGTTCTTC	CASSVFGSYNEQFF
TRBV10-3	TRBJ1-2	.	.	TGTGCCACCACGGACCAAAACTATGGCTACACCTTC	CATTDQNYGYTF
TRBV25-1	TRBJ2-6	.	TRBD2	TGTGCCAGCAGTCCCCGTAGCGGGGGGGATATGGGGGCCAACGTCCTGACTTTC	CASSPRSGGDMGANVLTF
TRBV7-2	TRBJ2-1	once	.	TGTGCCAGCAGCTCCCAGCCCAGGGCTTACAATGAGCAGTTCTTC	CASSSQPRAYNEQFF
TRBV19	TRBJ2-1	.	.	TGTGCCAGTAATCAATTTCCGAGCTCCTACAATGAGCAGTTCTTC	CASNQFPSSYNEQFF
TRBV30	TRBJ1-5	.	.	TGTGCCTGGAGTCCGGACAACAATCAGCCCCAGCATTTT	CAWSPDNNQPQHF
TRBV24-1	TRBJ2-1	.	TRBD1	TGTGCCACCAGTGGGGATCGACAGGGGCCACCCGGGAATGAGCAGTTCTTC	CATSGDRQGPPGNEQFF
TRBV28	TRBJ1-4	few	TRBD1	TGTGCCGACCCCCCGCTCCATTTCGACAGGGTGGGAGAAAAACTGTTTTTT	CADPPLHFDRVGEKLFF
TRBV15	TRBJ1-1	.	.	TGTGCCACCAGCAGAGATCGGGTAGGGAAGGCTGAAGCTTTCTTT	CATSRDRVGKAEAFF
TRBV4-3	TRBJ1-6	.	.	TGCGCCAGCAGCCAAGATTCGGGTTCACCCCTCCACTTT	CASSQDSGSPLHF
TRBV29-1	TRBJ1-5	.	.	TGCAGCGTTGGTCAGTCCAATCAGCCCCAGCATTTT	CSVGQSNQPQHF
TRBV28	TRBJ2-3	.	TRBD1	TGTGCCAGCAGTTCTCCAGGGGGCGAACGTCCGGATACGCAGTATTTT	CASSSPGGERPDTQYF
TRBV15	TRBJ1-5	.	.	TGTGCCACCAGCAGAGGCCAGGGTGAGGATCAGCCCCAGCATTTT	CATSRGQGEDQPQHF
TRBV20-1	TRBJ2-1	.	TRBD1	TGCAGTGCTAGTTCATTTCCTCACAGGGGAAGCTCCTACAATGAGCAGTTCTTC	CSASSFPHRGSSYNEQFF
TRBV4-1	TRBJ1-5	.	.	TGCGCCAGCAGCCGGACAGTGAGCAATCAGCCCCAGCATTTT	CASSRTVSNQPQHF
TRBV7-9	TRBJ1-2	few	.	TGTGCCAGCAACCTTCTCTATGGCTACACCTTC	CASNLLYGYTF
TRBV10-3	TRBJ2-7	.	.	TGTGCCATCAGCCCCCGACAGGATTCCTACGAGCAGTACTTC	CAISPRQDSYEQYF
TRBV7-2	TRBJ2-6	.	.	TGTGCCAGCAGCTCACAGGTGTCTGGGGCCAACGTCCTGACTTTC	CASSSQVSGANVLTF
TRBV5-4	TRBJ1-3	.	.	TGTGCCAGCACCTTGGGTTCAGGGGCCGGGGGAAACACCATATATTTT	CASTLGSGAGGNTIYF
TRBV28	TRBJ2-1	.	TRBD2	TGTGCCAGCGGCCTAGCGGGGTTTAACAATGAGCAGTTCTTC	CASGLAGFNNEQFF
TRBV9	TRBJ2-2	.	.	TGTGCCAGCAGCCCTACTATGAACACCGGGGAGCTGTTTTTT	CASSPTMNTGELFF
TRBV6-5	TRBJ1-1	.	.	TGTGCCAGCAGAGCAGTGGGAGTCACTGAAGCTTTCTTT	CASRAVGVTEAFF
TRBV10-1	TRBJ2-7	few	.	TGCGCCAGCAGTGTCGGGTACGAGCAGTACTTC	CASSVGYEQYF
TRBV19	TRBJ2-3	.	.	TGTGCCAGTAGTCTACTGGGGAAGTATCAGTATTTT	CASSLLGKYQYF
TRBV7-2	TRBJ2-3	.	.	TGTGCCAGCAGCTTAGGGGCAGTGGAAGATACGCAGTATTTT	CASSLGAVEDTQYF
TRBV7-3	TRBJ1-6	.	.	TGTGCCAGCAGCTTAACCCCGGGACCCCTCCACTTT	CASSLTPGPLHF
TRBV4-3	TRBJ2-2	once	.	TGCGCCAGCAGCCAAGGCCGGGCGGGGCTAGCGAGCGCCGGGGAGCTGTTTTTT	CASSQGRAGLASAGELFF
TRBV9	TRBJ1-6	.	.	TGTGCCAGCAGCGTACGGAGGACGGAGTCACCCCTCCACTTT	CASSVRRTESPLHF
TRBV9	TRBJ1-5	.	.	TGTGCCAGCAGCGTAGGGACGGGTAGCAATCAGCCCCAGCATTTT	CASSVGTGSNQPQHF
TRBV27	TRBJ2-5	few	TRBD2	TGTGCCAGGGGGAGTGGACTAGCGGGACAGAAAGAGACCCAGTACTTC	CARGSGLAGQKETQYF
TRBV20-1	TRBJ1-2	.	TRBD1	TGCAGTGCTAGTCCAGGGGGTAACTATGGCTACACCTTC	CSASPGGNYGYTF
TRBV3-1/TRBV3-2	TRBJ1-1	.	.	TGTGCCAGCAGCGTATTCCGGGACGCAAACACTGAAGCTTTCTTT	CASSVFRDANTEAFF